The present T cell receptor beta chain was sequenced within a study of OX40 agonist ivuxolimab in advanced cancers. Across the study: Recorded diagnoses for dose-escalation patients were hepatocellular carcinoma, melanoma, renal cell or head and neck cancer.

Using immunoSEQ multiplex PCR, the repertoire was profiled, and TCRdb retains in-frame clones only, with some absent. The data contain some 34,000 clones, 65% to 85% of them singletons. The CDR3 contains 15 residues. The germline gives CDR1 MGHRA, CDR2 YSYEKL. V lost 4 bases and J 5 bases, leaving 17 bases between the germline ends. This clone was picked up a small number of times. The TCR comes from an adult with an advanced solid tumor such as melanoma, head and neck, liver or kidney cancer. This material consisted of CD4+ or CD8+ T cells sorted from blood, taken in a trial of the OX40 agonist ivuxolimab. The chain links TRBV4-1 to TRBJ1-1; TRBD1 might be the D (5 bases). In DNA form, the CDR3 reads TGCGCCAGCAGCCCCAGCCCCTCGGGGGGAACTGAAGCTTTCTTT. The encoded protein is CASSPSPSGGTEAFF.